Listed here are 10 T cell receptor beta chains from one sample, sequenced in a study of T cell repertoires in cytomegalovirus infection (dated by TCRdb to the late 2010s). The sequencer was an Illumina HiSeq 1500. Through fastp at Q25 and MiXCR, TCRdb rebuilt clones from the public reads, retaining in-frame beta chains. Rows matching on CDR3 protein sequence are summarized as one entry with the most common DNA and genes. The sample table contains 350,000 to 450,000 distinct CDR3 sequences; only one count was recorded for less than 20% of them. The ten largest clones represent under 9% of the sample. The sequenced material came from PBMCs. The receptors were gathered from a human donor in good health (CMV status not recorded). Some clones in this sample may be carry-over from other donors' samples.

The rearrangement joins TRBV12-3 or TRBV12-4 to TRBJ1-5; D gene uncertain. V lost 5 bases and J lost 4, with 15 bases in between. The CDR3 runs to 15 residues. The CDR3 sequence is CASSPWAAPNQPQHF. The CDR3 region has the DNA TGTGCCAGCAGTCCCTGGGCAGCTCCAAATCAGCCCCAGCATTTT.

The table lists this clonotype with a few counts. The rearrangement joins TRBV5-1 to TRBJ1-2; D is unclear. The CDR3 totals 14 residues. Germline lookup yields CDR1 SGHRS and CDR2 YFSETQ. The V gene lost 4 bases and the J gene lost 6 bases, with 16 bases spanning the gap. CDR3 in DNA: TGCGCCAGCAGCCCCCGGTCCCCGGAGGATGGCTACACCTTC. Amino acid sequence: CASSPRSPEDGYTF. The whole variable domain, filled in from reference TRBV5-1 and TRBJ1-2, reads KAGVTQTPRYLIKTRGQQVTLSCSPISGHRSVSWYQQTPGQGLQFLFEYFSETQRNKGNFPGRFSGRQFSNSRSEMNVSTLELGDSALYLCASSPRSPEDGYTFGSGTRLTVV.

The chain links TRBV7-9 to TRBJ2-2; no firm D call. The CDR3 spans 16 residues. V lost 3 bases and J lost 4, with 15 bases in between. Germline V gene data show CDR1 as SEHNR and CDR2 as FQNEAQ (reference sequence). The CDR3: CASSFTGPSSTGELFF. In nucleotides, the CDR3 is TGTGCCAGCAGCTTTACGGGCCCCTCGAGCACCGGGGAGCTGTTTTTT.

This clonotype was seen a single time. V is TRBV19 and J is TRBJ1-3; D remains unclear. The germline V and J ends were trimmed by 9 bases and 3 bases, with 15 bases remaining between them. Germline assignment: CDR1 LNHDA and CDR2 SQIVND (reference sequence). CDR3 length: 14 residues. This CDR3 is CASTGEGFGNTIYF. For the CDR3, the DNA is TGTGCCAGCACGGGCGAAGGGTTTGGAAACACCATATATTTT.

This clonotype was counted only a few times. CDR3 protein: CASSPNTGDEQFF. The CDR3 DNA is TGTGCCAGCAGTCCTAACACAGGGGATGAGCAGTTCTTC. J is TRBJ2-1 and V is TRBV6-5, with 7 positions matching TRBD1. Germline V gene sequence: CDR1 MNHEY, CDR2 SVGAGI. The CDR3 contains 13 residues. Germline trimming cut 5 bases from V and 8 bases from J; bases unmatched to any gene: 6.

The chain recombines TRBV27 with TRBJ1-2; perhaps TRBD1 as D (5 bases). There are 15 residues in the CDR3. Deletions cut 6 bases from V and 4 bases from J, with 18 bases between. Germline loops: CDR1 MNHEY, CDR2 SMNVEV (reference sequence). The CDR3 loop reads CASRAPEEGVYGYTF. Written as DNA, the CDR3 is TGTGCCAGCAGGGCCCCAGAGGAAGGGGTCTATGGCTACACCTTC.

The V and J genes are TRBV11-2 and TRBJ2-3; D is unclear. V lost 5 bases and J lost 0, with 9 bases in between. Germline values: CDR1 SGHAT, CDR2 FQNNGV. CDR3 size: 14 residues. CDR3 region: CASSHVSSTDTQYF. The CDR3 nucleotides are TGTGCCAGCAGCCACGTTTCTAGCACAGATACGCAGTATTTT.

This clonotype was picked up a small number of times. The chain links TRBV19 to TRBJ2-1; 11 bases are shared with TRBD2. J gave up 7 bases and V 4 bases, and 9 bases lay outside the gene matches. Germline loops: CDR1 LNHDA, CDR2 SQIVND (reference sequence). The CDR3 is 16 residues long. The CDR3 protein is CASSTSGGKFFNEQFF. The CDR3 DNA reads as TGTGCCAGTAGTACTAGCGGGGGGAAGTTCTTTAATGAGCAGTTCTTC.

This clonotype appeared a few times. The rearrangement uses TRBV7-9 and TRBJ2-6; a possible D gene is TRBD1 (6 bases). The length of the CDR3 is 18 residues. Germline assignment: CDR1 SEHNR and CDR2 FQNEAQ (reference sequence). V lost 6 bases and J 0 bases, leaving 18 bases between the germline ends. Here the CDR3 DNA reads TGTGCCAGCAGTGGACAGTTCGGTACAAGCTCTGGGGCCAACGTCCTGACTTTC. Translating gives CASSGQFGTSSGANVLTF. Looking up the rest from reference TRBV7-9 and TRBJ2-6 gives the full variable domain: DTGVSQNPRHKITKRGQNVTFRCDPISEHNRLYWYRQTLGQGPEFLTYFQNEAQLEKSRLLSDRFSAERPKGSFSTLEIQRTEQGDSAMYLCASSGQFGTSSGANVLTFGAGSRLTVL.

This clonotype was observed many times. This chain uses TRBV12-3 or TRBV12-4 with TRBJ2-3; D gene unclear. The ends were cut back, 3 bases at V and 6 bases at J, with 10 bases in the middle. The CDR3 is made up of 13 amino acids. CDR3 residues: CASSFYPPDTQYF. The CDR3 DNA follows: TGTGCCAGCAGTTTTTATCCCCCGGATACGCAGTATTTT.